The 9 T cell receptor beta chains listed next were all sequenced from one sample in a study of cytomegalovirus exposure and HLA in healthy donors. The PCR was carried out with 60 Vbeta primers and 13 Jbeta primers. Sequencing used immunoSEQ multiplex PCR; TCRdb keeps in-frame clones, though not all of them. There are about 140,000 clones in the sample; around 80% occur only once, and around 7% lies in the top ten. The sample was PBMCs. Source of these receptors: a man aged 40-49 years in good health and CMV-seropositive.

The J gene is TRBJ2-2, the V gene TRBV11-2, with 10 bases fitting TRBD2. CDR3 length equals 15 residues. Germline assignment: CDR1 SGHAT and CDR2 FQNNGV. V lost 4 bases and J lost 7; bases outside the gene matches: 6. The CDR3 DNA reads as TGTGCCAGCAGCTCCCTAGCGGGAGTGGGCGGGGAGCTGTTTTTT. It encodes CASSSLAGVGGELFF.

This clone occurred once. The chain couples TRBV5-5 to TRBJ2-1, with 10 bases identical to TRBD2. Losses at the gene ends were 4 bases for V and 0 bases for J; bases not matched to a gene: 10. CDR3 length: 18 amino acids. Germline CDR1 SGHKS, CDR2 YYEKEE (reference sequence). For the CDR3, the DNA is TGTGCCAGCAGCCCCAGTCCCGGGACTAGCGCCTCCTACAATGAGCAGTTCTTC. This sequence encodes CASSPSPGTSASYNEQFF.

V gene TRBV18 combines with J gene TRBJ1-1, with D hard to call. CDR1 and CDR2 (germline): KGHSH, LQKENI. Trimming removed 3 bases from V and 12 bases from J, with 20 bases in between. The CDR3 totals 14 residues. The CDR3 DNA is TGTGCCAGCTCACCGCCCTCGACCCTGGGGAGATCTTTCTTT. Translating gives CASSPPSTLGRSFF. Together with reference TRBV18 and TRBJ1-1, the CDR3 gives the full variable domain: NAGVMQNPRHLVRRRGQEARLRCSPMKGHSHVYWYRQLPEEGLKFMVYLQKENIIDESGMPKERFSAEFPKEGPSILRIQQVVRGDSAAYFCASSPPSTLGRSFFGQGTRLTVV.

The gene calls are TRBV7-9 and TRBJ2-1, with TRBD2 matching over 13 bases. There are 16 residues in the CDR3. Germline V gene lookup returns CDR1 SEHNR and CDR2 FQNEAQ (reference sequence). The trim removed 3 bases at V and 8 bases at J, leaving 7 bases unmatched. CDR3 DNA: TGTGCCAGCAGCTTTCGGACTAGCGGGAGTCTGGATGAGCAGTTCTTC. Its protein is CASSFRTSGSLDEQFF.

The J gene is TRBJ2-7, the V gene TRBV6-5, with D perhaps TRBD2 (6 bases). V was cut by 6 bases and J by 3 bases, with 15 bases left in between. This CDR3 is built from 14 residues. From germline, CDR1 is MNHEY and CDR2 SVGAGI. The CDR3 reads CASRSPGLSYEQYF. The CDR3 DNA follows: TGTGCCAGCAGGAGTCCGGGACTCAGCTACGAGCAGTACTTC.

The chain carries TRBV6-4 and TRBJ1-6, with 7 nucleotides matching TRBD1. The CDR3 is 13 amino acids. Germline V gene data show CDR1 as MRHNA and CDR2 as SNTAGT. The ends lost 4 bases at V and 6 bases at J; junction bases unmatched: 0. In nucleotides, the CDR3 is TGTGCCAGCAGTGGGGACAGTAATTCACCCCTCCACTTT. It translates to CASSGDSNSPLHF.

The V and J genes are TRBV15 and TRBJ1-5; the D gene is possibly TRBD1 (6 bases). V was cut by 0 bases and J by 3 bases, with 12 bases left in between. Germline-derived CDR1 and CDR2 are LNHNV and YYDKDF (reference sequence). The CDR3 is 16 residues long. CDR3 loop: CATSRELTGPNQPQHF. CDR3 DNA: TGTGCCACCAGCAGAGAACTCACAGGGCCCAATCAGCCCCAGCATTTT.

The J gene is TRBJ2-1, the V gene TRBV7-8; 7 nucleotides agree with TRBD2. This CDR3 is built from 15 residues. Germline CDR1 and CDR2: SGHVS and FQNEAQ. V lost 4 bases and J lost 4; bases outside the gene matches: 7. The CDR3 loop reads CASSSREGTYNEQFF. The CDR3 coding sequence is TGTGCCAGCAGCTCGAGGGAGGGAACTTACAATGAGCAGTTCTTC.

The chain employs TRBV6-5 and TRBJ1-6; 10 positions match TRBD1. V trimming: 7 bases; J trimming: 9 bases; junction bases outside the gene matches: 6. Germline CDR1 reads MNHEY; CDR2 reads SVGAGI. The CDR3 contains 14 residues. The CDR3 reads CASKGGTGASPLHF. CDR3 DNA: TGTGCCAGCAAGGGGGGGACAGGGGCTTCACCCCTCCACTTT.